The text below deals with one TCR beta chain. This clonotype was found a few times. Its antigen target is currently unknown. Base-call qualities are not available, and no considerably larger clone is one nucleotide away. The TCR beta CDR3 regions were amplified from RNA transcripts. For the first round of RT-PCR on the TCR CDR3, the HTBI primer set was used together with the Qiagen OneStep RT-PCR kit. The libraries were constructed in a second round of multiplex PCR and then size-selected and purified. Libraries were sequenced paired-end with 100 bp reads on an Illumina HiSeq2000. In the authors' own workflow: SOAPnuke was used to process the raw data, removing reads that contained adapters or uncalled bases, had a mean Phred below 15, or lacked an exact match to the constant primer or identifier. High-quality paired reads were merged using COPE v1.2.5, and each unique nucleotide sequence was defined as a clonotype. MiTCR v1.1 was used to align clonotypes to the IMGT TRBV, TRBD and TRBJ reference segments. The analysis was restricted to V-J combinations with a frequency above 0.0001, which together covered 99.2% of the repertoires. A TCS score was defined as the ratio between F50 (clonal expansion) and ExV (chaos), using BLOSUM62-based TCRdist between CDR3 peptides within each V-J. Welch's t-statistics and random forest reduced roughly 540 V-J features to some 14, which were used in a naive Bayes classifier (R e1071). The similarity between thyroid and blood repertoires was quantified using the Morisita-Horn index. TCRdb passed the public sequencing reads through fastp at Q25 and MiXCR, retaining productive beta sequences. Every distinct CDR3 protein forms one entry, paired with its most common genes and DNA. Here the V and J calls rest on TCRdb's processing, not on the authors' analysis. Across this sample there are hundreds of thousands of distinct CDR3 sequences, with approximately 40% seen only once. The top ten clonotypes cover approximately 10% of the sample.

The cysteine opens and the phenylalanine closes a CDR3 of 14 amino acids. Only the CDR3 portion is preserved as DNA: 42 bases, with reading frame beginning at the first base. Reading the germline V gene gives CDR1 SGHAT and CDR2 FQNNGV. The V and J ends are trimmed by 3 bases and 4 bases, leaving 12 bases between them. The sample belongs to a study of T cells in Graves' hyperthyroidism and ophthalmopathy (dated by TCRdb to the late 2010s). Turning to the overall study: Peripheral blood was sampled at the time of initial diagnosis, prior to any treatment. A discovery cohort of roughly 100 patients, roughly 45 with Graves' ophthalmopathy and approximately 60 with stable Graves' hyperthyroidism, was used to find distinguishing TCR V-J signatures. Prospective prediction of ophthalmopathy was tested in an independent validation cohort consisting of about 19 hyperthyroidism patients and some 15 patients who later progressed to ophthalmopathy. The 100 or so discovery patients were divided at random into training and test sets in a 7:3 ratio. The study also compared thyroid tissue and blood T-cell repertoires from 5 to 7 Graves' hyperthyroidism patients. Following sampling, methimazole starting at 30 mg daily was given to hyperthyroidism patients, and high-dose intravenous methylprednisolone was given to ophthalmopathy patients. TCR Vbeta CDR3 sequencing of roughly 140 peripheral blood samples (under 45 ophthalmopathy, over 70 hyperthyroidism and roughly 17 progressor patients) is reported in the paper.

Beyond this particular receptor, the publication reports: Most expanded thyroid clonotypes (frequency above 0.001) were also found in blood, which suggests that blood repertoires may mirror thyroid immune responses. No statistical method was used to fix the sample size in advance, and group allocation was not hidden from the investigators. In validation, the model predicted progression to ophthalmopathy with 55% to 71% sensitivity and about 73% specificity, a median of about 6 months before onset. In cross-validation, a model built on a 13 V-J signature told ophthalmopathy apart from stable hyperthyroidism with less than 90% sensitivity and 81% to 82% specificity, and in testing the same model reached 80%/75%.

Stable Graves' hyperthyroidism was defined as no progression to ophthalmopathy during 18 months of follow-up. Hyperthyroidism patients were aged 18 to 65 years and newly diagnosed, with disease duration of less than 2 months. The study excluded patients with uncontrolled infections, other autoimmune diseases, pregnancy or lactation. Diagnoses relied on clinical symptoms, serum thyroxine and TRAb, thyroid ultrasound and orbital computed tomography. PBMCs were separated from 10 ml of fresh peripheral blood using Ficoll-Paque density gradient centrifugation. Total RNA was extracted using Trizol reagent, and RNA quality was assessed on an Agilent 2100 Bioanalyzer.

What was sequenced was blood. This clonotype originated in a man between 18 and 29 years old with Graves' hyperthyroidism. The V and J segments used are TRBV11-2 and TRBJ1-1, with no confidently assigned D gene. In nucleotide form, the sequence is TGTGCCAGCAGCTTCGGACCCCTCGGCACTGAAGCTTTCTTT. The resulting protein is CASSFGPLGTEAFF.